The following is a T cell receptor beta chain sequence with its context. Its antigen is not known. The data belong to a study of tumor-infiltrating lymphocytes in primary liver carcinoma. Overall study: All patients, whether men or women, fell within 30 to 69 years of age. Study-wide findings and caveats: Comparison of CD4+ and CD8+ repertoires was precluded by bulk unsorted samples.

In addition to blood RNA drawn from unsorted whole blood, germline DNA was extracted. The CDR3 contains 20 residues. The V and J ends lost 0 bases and 2 bases, in that order; junction bases with no gene match: 18. Germline V lookup: CDR1 MGHRA, CDR2 YSYEKL. Using a constant-region primer together with ProtoScript II reverse transcriptase, TCR beta cDNA was made from roughly 500 ng of total RNA. A slightly modified ARM-PCR protocol with three nested multiplex PCR rounds produced these TCR beta libraries. It was with TRBV1-TRBV30 forward primers and a C-beta reverse primer that the first two PCR rounds were run, at roughly 11 cycles each. TCRdb redid the calling of the multiplex PCR reads with MiXCR, one entry per CDR3 protein. The sample has 310,000 or so distinct CDR3 sequences, almost 60% seen once.

V is TRBV4-1 and J is TRBJ2-7; TRBD2 matches at 8 bases. The clonotype originates from a woman in her 30s with primary liver carcinoma and hepatitis B virus infection. The sample was peripheral blood. The chain's CDR3 is CASSQDSVRGFSGTTYEQYF. CDR3 nucleotides: TGCGCCAGCAGCCAAGATAGTGTTCGAGGGTTTAGCGGGACTACCTACGAGCAGTACTTC.